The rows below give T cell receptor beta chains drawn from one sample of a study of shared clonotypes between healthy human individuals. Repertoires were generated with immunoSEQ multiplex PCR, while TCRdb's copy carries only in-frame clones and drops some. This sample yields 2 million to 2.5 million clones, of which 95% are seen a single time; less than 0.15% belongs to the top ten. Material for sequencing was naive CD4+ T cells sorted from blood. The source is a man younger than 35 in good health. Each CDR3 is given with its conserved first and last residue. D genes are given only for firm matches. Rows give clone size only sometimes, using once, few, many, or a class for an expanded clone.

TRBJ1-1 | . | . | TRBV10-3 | CAIMRGLENTEAFF | TGTGCCATCATGAGGGGATTGGAGAACACTGAAGCTTTCTTT
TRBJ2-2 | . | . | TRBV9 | CASSREPNTGELFF | TGTGCCAGCAGTAGAGAACCGAACACCGGGGAGCTGTTTTTT
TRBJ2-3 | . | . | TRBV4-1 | CASKEGGSTDTQYF | TGCGCCAGCAAGGAGGGAGGTAGCACAGATACGCAGTATTTT
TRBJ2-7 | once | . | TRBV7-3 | CASSSTPFEQYF | TGTGCCAGCAGCTCCACTCCGTTCGAGCAGTACTTC
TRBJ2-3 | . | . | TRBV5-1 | CASSGRLGVTDTQYF | TGCGCCAGCAGCGGCCGATTGGGGGTTACAGATACGCAGTATTTT
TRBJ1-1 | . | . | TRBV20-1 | CSARVGTEAFF | TGCAGTGCTAGGGTCGGCACTGAAGCTTTCTTT
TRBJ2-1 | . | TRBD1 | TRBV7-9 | CASSYRGQGVNEQFF | TGTGCCAGCAGCTACCGAGGACAGGGCGTCAATGAGCAGTTCTTC
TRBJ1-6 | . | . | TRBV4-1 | CASSQGQDFSYNSPLHF | TGCGCCAGCAGCCAAGGACAGGACTTCTCCTATAATTCACCCCTCCACTTT
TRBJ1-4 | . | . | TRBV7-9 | CASSLDSHSSEKLFF | TGTGCCAGCAGCTTAGATTCACATTCAAGTGAAAAACTGTTTTTT
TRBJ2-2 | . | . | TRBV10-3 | CASSLGRANTGELFF | TGTGCCTCGTCCTTGGGGCGGGCGAACACCGGGGAGCTGTTTTTT
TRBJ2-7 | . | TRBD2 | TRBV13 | CASSPREEQTYEQYF | TGTGCCAGCAGCCCCCGGGAGGAACAGACCTACGAGCAGTACTTC
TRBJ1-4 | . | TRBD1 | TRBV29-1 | CSVGQGGEKLFF | TGCAGCGTTGGACAGGGTGGAGAAAAACTGTTTTTT
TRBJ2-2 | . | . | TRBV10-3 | CAISGQSSNTGELFF | TGTGCCATCAGTGGACAGAGTTCGAACACCGGGGAGCTGTTTTTT